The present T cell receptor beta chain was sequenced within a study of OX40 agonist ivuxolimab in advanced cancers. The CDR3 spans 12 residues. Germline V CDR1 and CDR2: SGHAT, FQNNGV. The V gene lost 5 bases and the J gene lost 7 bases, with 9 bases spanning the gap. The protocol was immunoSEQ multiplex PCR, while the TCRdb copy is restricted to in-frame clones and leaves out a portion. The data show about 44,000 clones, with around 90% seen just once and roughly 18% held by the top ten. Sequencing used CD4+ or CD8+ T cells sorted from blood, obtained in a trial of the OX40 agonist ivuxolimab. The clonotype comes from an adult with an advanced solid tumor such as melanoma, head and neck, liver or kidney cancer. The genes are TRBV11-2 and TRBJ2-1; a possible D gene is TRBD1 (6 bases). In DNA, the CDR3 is TGTGCCAGCAGCAAAACAGGGAATGAGCAGTTCTTC. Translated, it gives CASSKTGNEQFF.